Here is one T cell receptor beta chain with its context. The data originate from a study of cytomegalovirus exposure and HLA in healthy donors. Trimming stripped 6 bases from V and 4 bases from J, with 10 bases between. Germline CDR1 reads ENHRY; CDR2 reads SYGVKD. The CDR3 loop spans 13 amino acids. The PCR ran on 60 Vbeta and 13 Jbeta primers. Sequencing used immunoSEQ multiplex PCR; TCRdb keeps in-frame clones, though not all of them. Seen here are about 160,000 clones, over 80% observed once, and the top ten hold about 1.4%. The chain is built from TRBV10-3 and TRBJ1-3; D is uncertain. The sample was PBMCs. The TCR comes from a girl between 10 and 17 years old in good health and CMV-seropositive. The CDR3, as DNA: TGTGCCATCAGGCTCGGGTCGGGAAACACCATATATTTT. This gives the protein CAIRLGSGNTIYF.